This is a list of T cell receptor beta chains from one sample in a study of T-cell memory formation after mild COVID-19. In TCRdb, the 5' RACE reads were re-called with MiXCR into one record per CDR3 protein. This sample has about 470,000 distinct CDR3 sequences; roughly 25% occur once, and the top ten carry approximately 12%. The sequenced sample consisted of PBMCs or a T cell subset sorted from them (not recorded which). The receptors come from an adult woman who had mild COVID-19 (a few samples of this study predate the infection). Cell type and time point are not known. The CDR3 runs from the conserved cysteine through the conserved F or W. The D gene is left open where the match is weak. Clone size is stated in some rows and not others, as once, few, many or a class when expanded.

abundance,d_gene,v_gene,j_gene,CDR3aa,CDR3nt
.,.,TRBV15,TRBJ2-7,CATSREGRGTYEQYF,TGTGCCACCAGCAGAGAAGGCAGGGGTACCTACGAGCAGTACTTC
many,.,TRBV5-1,TRBJ2-1,CASSLGGYNEQFF,TGTGCCAGCAGCTTAGGGGGGTACAATGAGCAGTTCTTC
.,TRBD1,TRBV15,TRBJ2-7,CATSGRGYEQYF,TGTGCCACCAGCGGCAGGGGGTACGAGCAGTACTTC
few,.,TRBV24-1,TRBJ1-6,CATSEGIGSPLHF,TGTGCCACCTCAGAGGGAATAGGTTCACCCCTCCACTTT
few,.,TRBV7-2,TRBJ2-5,CASSLAGGGRQETQYF,TGTGCCAGCAGCTTAGCAGGTGGAGGGCGCCAAGAGACCCAGTACTTC
.,TRBD1,TRBV5-1,TRBJ1-4,CASSAAGQRYEKLFF,TGCGCCAGCAGCGCGGCGGGACAGCGATATGAAAAACTGTTTTTT
.,.,TRBV9,TRBJ2-7,CASSAEAGSVSVEQYF,TGTGCCAGCAGCGCTGAGGCAGGGTCAGTTTCGGTCGAGCAGTACTTC
.,.,TRBV19,TRBJ2-7,CASSIGADPSYEQYF,TGTGCCAGTAGTATCGGAGCTGACCCCTCCTACGAGCAGTACTTC
few,.,TRBV5-4,TRBJ1-3,CASTLGEPGNTIYF,TGTGCCAGCACCCTGGGGGAACCTGGAAACACCATATATTTT
.,.,TRBV6-5,TRBJ1-2,CASSYEGSYGYTF,TGTGCCAGCAGTTACGAGGGCAGCTATGGCTACACCTTC
.,.,TRBV12-3/TRBV12-4,TRBJ1-3,CASSFYTAGNTIYF,TGTGCCAGCAGTTTCTATACAGCAGGAAACACCATATATTTT
.,.,TRBV5-1,TRBJ2-1,CASSLAVRTNNNEQFF,TGCGCCAGCAGCTTGGCAGTCCGCACAAACAACAATGAGCAGTTCTTC
.,.,TRBV4-1,TRBJ1-1,CASSQVTVRDTEAFF,TGCGCCAGCAGCCAGGTGACAGTGAGGGACACTGAAGCTTTCTTT
few,.,TRBV3-1,TRBJ2-7,CASSQRIYEQYF,TGTGCCAGCAGCCAACGTATTTACGAGCAGTACTTC
.,.,TRBV4-1,TRBJ1-2,CASSPTRQAGPINGYTF,TGCGCCAGCAGCCCCACGCGCCAGGCAGGGCCTATCAATGGCTACACCTTC
.,.,TRBV4-1,TRBJ2-1,CASSRGPFDEQFF,TGCGCCAGCAGCCGGGGGCCGTTCGATGAGCAGTTCTTC
few,.,TRBV19,TRBJ2-2,CASSNEGRRALWTGELFF,TGTGCCAGTAGTAACGAGGGGAGGAGGGCTCTTTGGACCGGGGAGCTGTTTTTT
few,.,TRBV3-1,TRBJ1-5,CASSQEFRNQPQHF,TGTGCCAGCAGCCAAGAGTTTCGCAATCAGCCCCAGCATTTT
.,.,TRBV12-3/TRBV12-4,TRBJ2-2,CASRPKNTGELFF,TGTGCCAGCAGGCCAAAGAACACCGGGGAGCTGTTTTTT
many,TRBD2,TRBV20-1,TRBJ2-1,CSAMGGLAGPISYNEQFF,TGCAGTGCTATGGGCGGACTAGCGGGACCGATCTCCTACAATGAGCAGTTCTTC
.,.,TRBV3-1,TRBJ1-1,CASGGPVNTEAFF,TGTGCCAGCGGGGGACCCGTCAACACTGAAGCTTTCTTT
.,TRBD2,TRBV12-3/TRBV12-4,TRBJ2-7,CASSLNPSGGFSYEQYF,TGTGCCAGCAGTTTAAATCCTAGCGGGGGATTCTCCTACGAGCAGTACTTC
many,TRBD1,TRBV11-2,TRBJ2-4,CASNPWGQGANIQYF,TGTGCCAGCAACCCCTGGGGACAGGGGGCAAACATTCAGTACTTC
.,.,TRBV5-1,TRBJ2-1,CASSPRGFSYNEQFF,TGCGCCAGCAGTCCACGGGGGTTCTCCTACAATGAGCAGTTCTTC
few,TRBD2,TRBV4-1,TRBJ2-7,CASSQASGYEQYF,TGCGCCAGCAGCCAAGCTAGCGGCTACGAGCAGTACTTC
few,TRBD2,TRBV30,TRBJ2-5,CAWKGGGETQYF,TGTGCCTGGAAGGGCGGGGGGGAGACCCAGTACTTC
few,TRBD1,TRBV20-1,TRBJ2-7,CSARYTRQGYQYEQYF,TGCAGTGCTAGATATACCCGACAGGGATACCAATACGAGCAGTACTTC
.,.,TRBV15,TRBJ2-7,CATSSISEQYF,TGTGCCACCAGCAGTATAAGCGAGCAGTACTTC
few,.,TRBV20-1,TRBJ2-5,CSARDVGAEETQYF,TGCAGTGCTAGAGATGTGGGGGCGGAGGAGACCCAGTACTTC
.,TRBD1,TRBV4-2,TRBJ1-2,CASSHDRVNGYTF,TGTGCCAGCAGCCACGACAGGGTTAATGGCTACACCTTC
few,.,TRBV29-1,TRBJ2-1,CSVEPGGSSGEGLNEQFF,TGCAGCGTTGAACCTGGGGGGTCTTCGGGGGAAGGACTCAATGAGCAGTTCTTC
.,TRBD2,TRBV24-1,TRBJ2-3,CATSVGSGSTDTQYF,TGTGCCACCAGTGTCGGTAGCGGGAGCACAGATACGCAGTATTTT
.,.,TRBV3-1,TRBJ2-7,CASSAGTPNYEQYF,TGTGCCAGCAGTGCCGGGACACCGAACTACGAGCAGTACTTC
.,.,TRBV7-9,TRBJ1-4,CASSLTSVEKLFF,TGTGCCAGCAGCCTGACCTCCGTCGAAAAACTGTTTTTT
.,.,TRBV5-1,TRBJ2-5,CASSFYGEAQETQYF,TGCGCCAGCAGCTTCTATGGTGAAGCCCAAGAGACCCAGTACTTC
few,TRBD2,TRBV7-6,TRBJ2-1,CASSPSAGAFNEQFF,TGTGCCAGCAGCCCAAGCGCGGGAGCTTTCAATGAGCAGTTCTTC
few,.,TRBV5-1,TRBJ1-1,CASKANTEAFF,TGCGCCAGCAAGGCGAACACTGAAGCTTTCTTT
few,.,TRBV11-2,TRBJ2-1,CASSLVSISYNEQFF,TGTGCCAGCAGCTTAGTAAGCATATCCTACAATGAGCAGTTCTTC
few,TRBD1,TRBV5-1,TRBJ1-4,CASSSGQGQLFF,TGCGCCAGCAGCTCTGGACAGGGCCAACTGTTTTTT
.,TRBD1,TRBV6-1,TRBJ1-5,CASSGIGQGRVLIRQPQHF,TGTGCCAGCAGTGGGATCGGACAGGGTAGAGTTTTGATTAGGCAGCCCCAGCATTTT
few,.,TRBV29-1,TRBJ1-5,CSVDLVGNQPQHF,TGCAGCGTTGACCTGGTTGGCAATCAGCCCCAGCATTTT